The 30 T cell receptor beta chains presented below share a single source sample, sequenced in a study of low-dose radiotherapy and immunotherapy resistance in tumors. Described time point: before trial treatment. Gene-specific TRAV and TRBV primers were used for first-strand cDNA, covering alpha and beta chains. The authors amplified TCRs for 20 to 25 PCR cycles with a constant-region primer and a V-primer adapter. TCRdb analysed the reads with MiXCR anew, one entry per CDR3 protein. The sample has some 85,000 distinct CDR3 sequences, 18% seen once. Sequences were derived from PBMCs, sampled before treatment. These receptors were taken from a male donor with prostate cancer.

This clonotype was found many times. This sequence joins TRBV29-1 and TRBJ2-7; TRBD1 matches at 11 bases. The CDR3 contains 16 residues. The germline V gene has CDR1 SQVTM and CDR2 ANQGSEA. With V trimmed by 5 bases and J by 2 bases, 11 bases remained unmatched. The CDR3 bases are TGCAGCGTTTCTTTGGGGGGGGGACAGGGGGCCTACGAGCAGTACTTC. Protein sequence: CSVSLGGGQGAYEQYF.

Regarding this clonotype: This clone may be a read error of a much larger clone one base away. The chain recombines TRBV12-3 or TRBV12-4 with TRBJ2-1; 11 bases fit TRBD2. The V and J ends lost 6 bases and 10 bases, in that order; junction bases with no gene match: 14. This CDR3 is 16 amino acids long. DNA for the CDR3: TGTGCCAGCAGCCTGCGTCGACTAGCGGGGTCCTACGAGCAGTTCTTC. Its protein product is CASSLRRLAGSYEQFF.

The rearrangement joins TRBV3-1 to TRBJ2-7; TRBD1 matches 8 bases. Germline V gene data show CDR1 as LGHDT and CDR2 as YNNKEL (reference sequence). This CDR3 comprises 14 residues. The V gene end was trimmed by 1 base and the J gene end by 4 bases; junction bases not matched to a gene: 3. In DNA form, the CDR3 reads TGTGCCAGCAGCCAAGGGACAGGGACATACGAGCAGTACTTC. Protein sequence: CASSQGTGTYEQYF.

The table lists this clonotype with many counts. This chain uses TRBV2 with TRBJ2-3; D is unclear. Germline-derived CDR1 and CDR2 are SNHLY and FYNNEI. The CDR3 is 11 amino acids. V lost 9 bases, J lost 2 bases, and 6 bases lay in between. The chain's CDR3 is CAREITDTQYF. CDR3 DNA sequence: TGTGCCAGGGAGATCACAGATACGCAGTATTTT.

This clonotype showed up many times. The chain combines TRBV7-2 with TRBJ2-7; 7 nucleotides match TRBD2. V was clipped by 5 bases and J by 5 bases; unmatched bases: 6. The CDR3 extends over 13 amino acids. Germline V gene data show CDR1 as SGHTA and CDR2 as FQGNSA. CDR3 in amino acids: CASSPTSFHEQYF. The DNA for the CDR3 is TGTGCCAGCAGCCCGACTAGCTTCCACGAGCAGTACTTC.

This clonotype was picked up many times. The chain employs TRBV24-1 and TRBJ2-2, with D perhaps TRBD1 (5 bases). This CDR3 is 13 amino acids long. CDR1 is KGHDR, CDR2 SFDVKD, per germline. V lost 3 bases and J 7 bases, leaving 8 bases between the germline ends. In DNA, the CDR3 is TGTGCCACCAGTGATGACAGTGGCGGGGAGCTGTTTTTT. Translating it yields CATSDDSGGELFF.

This clonotype was detected ten times or more. The J gene is TRBJ2-5, the V gene TRBV2; D not resolved. Between the trimmed V and J ends, which lost 7 bases and 5 bases, there was a span of 11 bases. From germline, CDR1 is SNHLY and CDR2 FYNNEI. This CDR3 region has 12 residues. The CDR3: CASNTGLETQYF. DNA of the CDR3: TGTGCCAGCAATACCGGGCTGGAGACCCAGTACTTC. Combining the CDR3 with reference TRBV2 and TRBJ2-5 gives the whole variable domain EPEVTQTPSHQVTQMGQEVILRCVPISNHLYFYWYRQILGQKVEFLVSFYNNEISEKSEIFDDQFSVERPDGSNFTLKIRSTKLEDSAMYFCASNTGLETQYFGPGTRLLVL.

This clonotype was picked up many times. The chain has TRBV7-9 and TRBJ2-2; the D gene is possibly TRBD1 (6 bases). The V end was cut by 5 bases, the J end by 7 bases, with 11 bases between. The CDR3 consists of 13 residues. CDR1 is SEHNR and CDR2 is FQNEAQ in the germline V gene (reference sequence). The CDR3 nucleotides read TGTGCCAGCAGCACCAGAGGGGGCGGGGAGCTGTTTTTT. Protein: CASSTRGGGELFF.

This clonotype was detected ten times or more. The chain couples TRBV4-2 to TRBJ2-7; 8 nucleotides agree with TRBD2. The CDR3 sequence is 15 residues long. Trimming cost V 5 bases and J 2 bases; bases outside gene matches: 8. Germline CDR1 and CDR2: LGHNA and YNFKEQ. The CDR3 DNA reads TGTGCCAGCAGCGCCGCCGGGACTAGAGCCTACGAGCAGTACTTC. Amino acids: CASSAAGTRAYEQYF.

This clonotype was counted at least ten times. The chain is built from TRBV12-3 or TRBV12-4 and TRBJ2-7; a possible D gene is TRBD2 (5 bases). This CDR3 has 14 residues. V was clipped by 2 bases and J by 3 bases, with 11 bases between them. The CDR3 DNA follows: TGTGCCAGCAGTTTAACTAGTGGGAACTACGAGCAGTACTTC. This codes for CASSLTSGNYEQYF.

The table lists this clonotype with many counts. The chain has TRBV20-1 and TRBJ2-2; TRBD2 might be the D (5 bases). In germline, CDR1 is DFQATT, CDR2 SNEGSKA (reference sequence). The CDR3 is 11 residues long. Trimming took 6 bases from V and 6 from J, leaving 8 bases between them. This chain's CDR3 is CSALSAGELFF. The DNA for the CDR3 is TGCAGTGCACTTAGCGCCGGGGAGCTGTTTTTT.

This clonotype turned up a few times. V and J are TRBV20-1 and TRBJ1-3, with 8 bases aligning to TRBD1. Germline lookup yields CDR1 DFQATT and CDR2 SNEGSKA (reference sequence). Losses at the gene ends were 3 bases for V and 0 bases for J; bases not matched to a gene: 7. The CDR3 runs 16 residues. The CDR3 loop is CSASPGTGISGNTIYF. The CDR3 DNA reads TGCAGTGCTAGCCCCGGGACAGGTATCTCTGGAAACACCATATATTTT.

Turning to this clonotype: A read error likely explains this, since a far larger clone differs by one base. The J gene is TRBJ2-7, the V gene TRBV6-8; no clear D gene. CDR1 is MNHGY, CDR2 SAAAGT, per germline. CDR3 size: 14 residues. The DNA of the CDR3 is TGTGCCAGCAGTTACATAGGGATCTCCTACGAGCAGTGCTTC. Protein product: CASSYIGISYEQCF.

J is TRBJ2-7 and V is TRBV6-2 or TRBV6-3, with 11 bases aligning to TRBD2. After removal of 5 bases from V and 0 bases from J, the junction contained 6 bases not matched to a gene. Germline assignment: CDR1 MNHEY and CDR2 SVGEGT. The CDR3 spans 16 residues. This chain's CDR3 is CASSVTSGGNSYEQYF. The CDR3 DNA reads as TGTGCCAGCAGTGTAACTAGCGGGGGAAACTCCTACGAGCAGTACTTC.

Many counts were recorded for this clonotype. The chain combines TRBV20-1 with TRBJ2-7; 12 bases fit TRBD2. V was clipped by 0 bases and J by 6 bases; unmatched bases: 6. The CDR3 loop spans 15 amino acids. Germline CDR1 DFQATT, CDR2 SNEGSKA (reference sequence). CDR3 sequence reads: CSARDRLAGVGEQYF. The CDR3 DNA is TGCAGTGCTAGAGATCGACTAGCGGGAGTAGGCGAGCAGTACTTC.

Ten or more counts support this clonotype. This rearrangement joins TRBV27 to TRBJ1-3; 7 nucleotides line up with TRBD1. From germline, CDR1 is MNHEY and CDR2 SMNVEV (reference sequence). This CDR3 is 16 amino acids long. V gave up 5 bases and J gave up 0 bases; unmatched junction bases: 7. The CDR3 bases are TGTGCCAGCAGTCCCATCGGGACAGCCTCTGGAAACACCATATATTTT. Translated: CASSPIGTASGNTIYF.

There are many counts of this clonotype. The V call is TRBV21-1, the J call TRBJ2-7; TRBD1 is the table's D call, not checked against the DNA. TRBV21-1 is assigned pseudogene status. The length of the CDR3 is 13 residues. The CDR3 spells CASSKGGSYEQYF. CDR3 DNA: TGTGCCAGCAGCAAGGGCGGATCCTACGAGCAGTACTTC.

This clonotype has at least ten counts. The genes are TRBV7-2 and TRBJ1-4; maybe TRBD1 (5 bases). The CDR3 is made up of 17 amino acids. CDR1 and CDR2 from the germline V gene are SGHTA and FQGNSA. The germline V and J ends were trimmed by 1 base and 8 bases, with 20 bases remaining between them. For the CDR3, the DNA is TGTGCCAGCAGCTTAGTAACGTCCAGGGTGAAAGGGGAAAAACTGTTTTTT. Translating gives CASSLVTSRVKGEKLFF.

The sample holds many counts of this clonotype. One junction end does not reproduce the germline sequence, and a read error may be involved. The rearrangement uses TRBV5-1 and TRBJ2-1; no definite D call. The CDR3 extends over 14 amino acids. Germline V gene lookup returns CDR1 SGHRS and CDR2 YFSETQ. CDR3 DNA: TGTGCCAGCAGCTCCGCCCCGGTGGTTGATGAGCAGTTCTTC. Its translation: CASSSAPVVDEQFF.

This clonotype showed up many times. The rearrangement links TRBV5-1 to TRBJ2-7, with 7 bases fitting TRBD1. Germline CDR1 is SGHRS and CDR2 is YFSETQ. Losses at the gene ends were 0 bases for V and 6 bases for J; bases not matched to a gene: 3. The CDR3 length is 13 residues. The CDR3 protein is CASSLGRTGEQYF. The CDR3 DNA reads as TGCGCCAGCAGCTTGGGAAGGACAGGCGAGCAGTACTTC.

The chain couples TRBV10-3 to TRBJ2-5; TRBD1 might be the D (6 bases). Germline V gene lookup returns CDR1 ENHRY and CDR2 SYGVKD. Deletions cut 10 bases from V and 5 bases from J, with 14 bases between. The CDR3 runs to 12 residues. CDR3 protein: CATSGAGETQYF. CDR3 bases: TGTGCCACCTCAGGGGCTGGCGAGACCCAGTACTTC.

This clonotype showed up many times. The chain links TRBV20-1 to TRBJ1-5; no reliable D call. This CDR3 spans 17 amino acids. Germline V gives CDR1 DFQATT, CDR2 SNEGSKA (reference sequence). V gave up 6 bases and J gave up 2 bases, with 23 bases separating them. CDR3 DNA sequence: TGCAGTGCCCAGAGATCTGCCGGCAGCTATGGCAATCAGCCCCAGCATTTT. It encodes CSAQRSAGSYGNQPQHF.

This clonotype has ten or more counts. V usage is TRBV5-1 and J usage is TRBJ1-5; TRBD1 matches at 9 bases. Germline values: CDR1 SGHRS, CDR2 YFSETQ. This CDR3 has 14 amino acids. The J segment lost 6 bases and the V segment lost 4 bases, leaving 5 bases of the junction unmatched. CDR3 bases: TGCGCCAGCAGCCCGGGGACAGGGCTTCAGCCCCAGCATTTT. Amino acids: CASSPGTGLQPQHF.

At least ten counts were recorded for this clonotype. The rearrangement uses TRBV7-9 and TRBJ1-4, with D possibly TRBD1 on 5 matching bases. The CDR3 is 13 residues long. V was trimmed by 7 bases and J by 5 bases, leaving 11 bases between them. Germline V gives CDR1 SEHNR, CDR2 FQNEAQ (reference sequence). CDR3 coding DNA: TGTGCCAGCACCCGGACAAGAAATGAAAAACTGTTTTTT. Amino acids: CASTRTRNEKLFF.

In this sample, this clonotype turned up many times. V usage is TRBV7-8 and J usage is TRBJ2-5, with 10 bases identical to TRBD2. CDR1 is SGHVS, CDR2 FQNEAQ, per germline. This CDR3 has 15 residues. V lost 5 bases and J lost 5; bases outside the gene matches: 8. The CDR3 coding sequence is TGTGCCAGCAGCGGTAGTAGTAGCGGGGGGGAGACCCAGTACTTC. Encoded protein: CASSGSSSGGETQYF.

Ten or more counts support this clonotype. The genes are TRBV20-1 and TRBJ2-7; D uncertain. The CDR3 is made up of 12 amino acids. Germline assignment: CDR1 DFQATT and CDR2 SNEGSKA (reference sequence). V dropped 1 base and J dropped 6 bases, with 10 bases sitting between them. The CDR3 reads CSARVSAGEQYF. The DNA for the CDR3 is TGCAGTGCTAGAGTTTCGGCAGGCGAGCAGTACTTC.

This clonotype was seen ten or more times. The V gene is TRBV20-1, the J gene TRBJ2-2; perhaps TRBD2 as D (6 bases). From germline, CDR1 is DFQATT and CDR2 SNEGSKA (reference sequence). The germline V and J ends were trimmed by 6 bases and 3 bases, with 17 bases remaining between them. The CDR3 spans 15 residues. The CDR3 DNA reads TGCAGTGCACCGGAGCGGAGGGGCCACACCGGGGAGCTGTTTTTT. It yields the protein CSAPERRGHTGELFF.

This clonotype appeared many times. V gene TRBV5-1 combines with J gene TRBJ1-6; TRBD1 is a possible D gene (5 bases). V was clipped by 4 bases and J by 3 bases, with 11 bases between them. CDR1 and CDR2 from the germline V gene are SGHRS and YFSETQ. This CDR3 has 15 residues. CDR3 DNA: TGCGCCAGCAGCCCGACAGTCGGCTATAATTCACCCCTCCACTTT. This encodes CASSPTVGYNSPLHF.

In its sample, this clonotype was seen many times. The chain couples TRBV2 to TRBJ1-3; D remains unclear. The CDR3 is made up of 14 amino acids. Germline CDR1 and CDR2: SNHLY and FYNNEI. Deletions cut 6 bases from V and 0 bases from J, with 9 bases between. In DNA, the CDR3 is TGTGCCAGCAGCGACATGTTCTCTGGAAACACCATATATTTT. This encodes CASSDMFSGNTIYF. Filled out from reference TRBV2 and TRBJ1-3, the complete variable domain reads EPEVTQTPSHQVTQMGQEVILRCVPISNHLYFYWYRQILGQKVEFLVSFYNNEISEKSEIFDDQFSVERPDGSNFTLKIRSTKLEDSAMYFCASSDMFSGNTIYFGEGSWLTVV.

Ten or more counts support this clonotype. The rearrangement uses TRBV24-1 and TRBJ1-5; D might be TRBD1 (6 bases). The CDR3 is 12 amino acids. In germline, CDR1 is KGHDR, CDR2 SFDVKD. Trimming cost V 9 bases and J 8 bases, with 13 bases left between them. The CDR3 bases are TGTGCCACCTCTGGAGGGGGAAAGCCCCAGCATTTT. This gives the protein CATSGGGKPQHF.